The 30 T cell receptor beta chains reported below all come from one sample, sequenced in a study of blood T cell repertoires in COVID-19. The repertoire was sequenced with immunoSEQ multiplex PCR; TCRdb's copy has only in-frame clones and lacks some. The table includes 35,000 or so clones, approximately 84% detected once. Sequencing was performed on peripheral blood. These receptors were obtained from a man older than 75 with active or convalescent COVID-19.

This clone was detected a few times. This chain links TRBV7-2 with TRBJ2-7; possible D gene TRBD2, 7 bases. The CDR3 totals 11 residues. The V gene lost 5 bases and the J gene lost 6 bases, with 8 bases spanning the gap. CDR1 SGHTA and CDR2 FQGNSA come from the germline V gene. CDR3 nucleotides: TGTGCCAGCAGCGGGGGGGCCGAGCAGTACTTC. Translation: CASSGGAEQYF.

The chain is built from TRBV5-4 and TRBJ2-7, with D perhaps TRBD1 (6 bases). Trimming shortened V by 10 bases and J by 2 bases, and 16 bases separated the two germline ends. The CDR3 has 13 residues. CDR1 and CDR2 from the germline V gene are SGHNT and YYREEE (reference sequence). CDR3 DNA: TGTGCCCTTCCGGGACAACGGACCTACGAGCAGTACTTC. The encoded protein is CALPGQRTYEQYF.

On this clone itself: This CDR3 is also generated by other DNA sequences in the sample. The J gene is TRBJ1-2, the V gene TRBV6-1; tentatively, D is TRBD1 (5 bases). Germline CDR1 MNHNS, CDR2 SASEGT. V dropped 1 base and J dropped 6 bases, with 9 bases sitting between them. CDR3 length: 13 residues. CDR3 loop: CASSEESGDGYTF. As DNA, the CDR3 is TGTGCCAGCAGTGAAGAGTCGGGGGATGGCTACACCTTC.

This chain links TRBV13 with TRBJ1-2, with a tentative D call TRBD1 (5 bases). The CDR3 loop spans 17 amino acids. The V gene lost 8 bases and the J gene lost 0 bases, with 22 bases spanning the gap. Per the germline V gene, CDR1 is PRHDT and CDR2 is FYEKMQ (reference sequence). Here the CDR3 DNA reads TGTGCCAGCTCCCCACGGGCGGCCAGGGCGCCTAACTATGGCTACACCTTC. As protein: CASSPRAARAPNYGYTF.

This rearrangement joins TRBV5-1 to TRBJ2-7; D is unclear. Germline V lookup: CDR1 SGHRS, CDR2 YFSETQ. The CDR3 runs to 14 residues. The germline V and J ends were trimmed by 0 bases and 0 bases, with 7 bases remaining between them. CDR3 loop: CASSLGRSSYEQYF. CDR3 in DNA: TGCGCCAGCAGCTTGGGGCGGAGCTCCTACGAGCAGTACTTC.

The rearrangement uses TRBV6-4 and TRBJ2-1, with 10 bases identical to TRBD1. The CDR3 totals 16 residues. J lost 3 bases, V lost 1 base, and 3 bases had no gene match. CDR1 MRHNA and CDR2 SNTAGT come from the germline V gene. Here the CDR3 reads CASSDWGTGDYNEQFF. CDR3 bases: TGTGCCAGCAGTGACTGGGGGACAGGGGACTACAATGAGCAGTTCTTC.

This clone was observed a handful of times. The CDR3 nucleotides are TGTGCCAGTAGTATCCCGTCCCAGAGGGCTGAAGCTTTCTTT. Its translation is CASSIPSQRAEAFF. The chain combines TRBV19 with TRBJ1-1; D unresolved. The germline V gene has CDR1 LNHDA and CDR2 SQIVND (reference sequence). Trimming pared 3 bases from V and 6 bases from J, leaving 14 bases between. This CDR3 has 14 residues.

The CDR3 region is CASSIMGQTSGANVLTF. CDR3 coding DNA: TGTGCCAGTAGTATAATGGGACAAACCTCTGGGGCCAACGTCCTGACTTTC. V gene TRBV19 combines with J gene TRBJ2-6; maybe TRBD1 (6 bases). The CDR3 covers 17 residues. Trimming left V 2 bases short and J 0 bases short, with 11 bases between. Germline V gene lookup returns CDR1 LNHDA and CDR2 SQIVND (reference sequence).

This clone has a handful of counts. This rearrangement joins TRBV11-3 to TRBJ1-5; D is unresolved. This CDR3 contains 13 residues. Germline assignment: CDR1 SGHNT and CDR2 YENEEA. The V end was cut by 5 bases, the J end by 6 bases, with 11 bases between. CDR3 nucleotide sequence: TGTGCCAGCAGCCGGACGGCGGGTCAGCCCCAGCATTTT. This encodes CASSRTAGQPQHF.

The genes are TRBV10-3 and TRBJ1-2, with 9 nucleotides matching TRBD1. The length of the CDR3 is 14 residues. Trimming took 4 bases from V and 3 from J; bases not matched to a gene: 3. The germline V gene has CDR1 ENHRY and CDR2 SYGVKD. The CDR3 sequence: CAISADRGDYGYTF. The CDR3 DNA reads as TGTGCCATCAGTGCGGACAGGGGAGACTATGGCTACACCTTC.

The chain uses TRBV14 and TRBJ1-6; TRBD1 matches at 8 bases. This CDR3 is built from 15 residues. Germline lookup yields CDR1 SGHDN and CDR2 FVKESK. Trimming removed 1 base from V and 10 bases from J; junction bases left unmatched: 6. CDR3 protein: CASSQGDRRISPLHF. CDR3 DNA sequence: TGTGCCAGCAGCCAAGGGGACAGGCGGATCTCACCCCTCCACTTT.

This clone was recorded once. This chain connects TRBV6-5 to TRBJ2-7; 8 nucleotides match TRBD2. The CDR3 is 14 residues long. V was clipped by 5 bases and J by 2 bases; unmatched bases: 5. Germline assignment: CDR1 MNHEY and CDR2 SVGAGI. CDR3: CASSKLAEAYEQYF. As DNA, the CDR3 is TGTGCCAGCAGTAAACTAGCGGAGGCCTACGAGCAGTACTTC.

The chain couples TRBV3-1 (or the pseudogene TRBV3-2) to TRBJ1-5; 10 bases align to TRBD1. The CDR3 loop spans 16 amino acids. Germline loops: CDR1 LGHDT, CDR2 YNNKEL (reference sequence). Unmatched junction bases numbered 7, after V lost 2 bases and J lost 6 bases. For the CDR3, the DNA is TGTGCCAGCAGCCAACCGACAGGGGGCGAATCTCAGCCCCAGCATTTT. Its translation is CASSQPTGGESQPQHF.

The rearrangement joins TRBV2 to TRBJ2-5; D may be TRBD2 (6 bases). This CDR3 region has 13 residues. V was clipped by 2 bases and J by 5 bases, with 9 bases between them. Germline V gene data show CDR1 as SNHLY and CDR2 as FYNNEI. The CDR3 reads CASSELAGETQYF. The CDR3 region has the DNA TGTGCCAGCAGTGAACTCGCGGGGGAGACCCAGTACTTC.

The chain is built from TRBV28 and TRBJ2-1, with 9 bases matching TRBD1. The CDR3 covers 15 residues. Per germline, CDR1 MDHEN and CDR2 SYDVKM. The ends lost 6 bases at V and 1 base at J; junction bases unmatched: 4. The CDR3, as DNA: TGTGCCAGCAGGGGGACAGGGCGTTCCTACAATGAGCAGTTCTTC. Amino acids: CASRGTGRSYNEQFF.

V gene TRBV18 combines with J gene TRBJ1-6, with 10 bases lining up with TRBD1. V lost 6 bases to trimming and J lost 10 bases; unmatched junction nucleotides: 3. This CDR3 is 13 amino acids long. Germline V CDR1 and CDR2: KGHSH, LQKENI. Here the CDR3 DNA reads TGTGCCAGCTCCGGGACAGGGGACTCACCCCTCCACTTT. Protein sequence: CASSGTGDSPLHF.

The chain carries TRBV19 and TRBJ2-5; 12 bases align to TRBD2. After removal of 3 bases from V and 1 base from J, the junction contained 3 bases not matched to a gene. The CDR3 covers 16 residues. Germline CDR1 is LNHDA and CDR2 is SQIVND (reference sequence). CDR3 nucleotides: TGTGCCAGTAGTATGCTAGCGGGGGGGCCCCAAGAGACCCAGTACTTC. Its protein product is CASSMLAGGPQETQYF.

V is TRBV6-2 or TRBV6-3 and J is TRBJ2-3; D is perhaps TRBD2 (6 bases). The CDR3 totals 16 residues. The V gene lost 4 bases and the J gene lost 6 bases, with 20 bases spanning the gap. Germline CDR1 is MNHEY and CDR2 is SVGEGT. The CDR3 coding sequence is TGTGCCAGCAGTTCCATTGGCGGTCCACGGGGGGATACGCAGTATTTT. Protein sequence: CASSSIGGPRGDTQYF.

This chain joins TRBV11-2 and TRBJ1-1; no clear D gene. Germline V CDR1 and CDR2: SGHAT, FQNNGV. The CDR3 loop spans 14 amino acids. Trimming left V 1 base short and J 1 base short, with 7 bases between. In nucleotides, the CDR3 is TGTGCCAGCAGCTTAGCGGCGGCGAACACTGAAGCTTTCTTT. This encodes CASSLAAANTEAFF.

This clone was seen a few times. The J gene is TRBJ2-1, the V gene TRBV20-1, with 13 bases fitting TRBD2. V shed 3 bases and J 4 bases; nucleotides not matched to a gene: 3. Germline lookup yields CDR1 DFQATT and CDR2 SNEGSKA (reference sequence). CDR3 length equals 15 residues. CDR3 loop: CSASVGLAGYNEQFF. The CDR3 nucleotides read TGCAGTGCTAGTGTGGGACTAGCGGGGTACAATGAGCAGTTCTTC.

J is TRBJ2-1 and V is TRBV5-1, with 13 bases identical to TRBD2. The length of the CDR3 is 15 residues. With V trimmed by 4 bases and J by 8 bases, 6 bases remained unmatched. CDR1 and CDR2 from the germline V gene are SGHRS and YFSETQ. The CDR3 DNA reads TGCGCCAGCAGCCGGACTAGCGGGAGAAGCGATGAGCAGTTCTTC. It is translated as CASSRTSGRSDEQFF.

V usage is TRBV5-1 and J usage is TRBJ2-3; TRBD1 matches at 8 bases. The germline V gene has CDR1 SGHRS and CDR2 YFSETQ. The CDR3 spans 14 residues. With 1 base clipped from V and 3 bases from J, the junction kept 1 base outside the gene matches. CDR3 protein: CASSLNRGTDTQYF. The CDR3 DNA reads TGCGCCAGCAGCTTGAACAGGGGGACAGATACGCAGTATTTT.

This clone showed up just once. The DNA for the CDR3 is TGCAGTGGGGCCCAGAAGTACGAGCAGTACTTC. Its protein product is CSGAQKYEQYF. This chain joins TRBV20-1 and TRBJ2-7; D gene ambiguous. Trimming cost V 7 bases and J 4 bases, with 11 bases left between them. CDR1 is DFQATT, CDR2 SNEGSKA, per germline (reference sequence). The CDR3 covers 11 residues.

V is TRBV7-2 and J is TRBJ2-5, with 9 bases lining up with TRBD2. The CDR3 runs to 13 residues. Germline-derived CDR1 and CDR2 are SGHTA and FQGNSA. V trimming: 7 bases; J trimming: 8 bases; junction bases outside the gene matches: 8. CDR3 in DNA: TGTGCCAGCACCGACCCAGCGGGGGGCACCCAGTACTTC. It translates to CASTDPAGGTQYF.

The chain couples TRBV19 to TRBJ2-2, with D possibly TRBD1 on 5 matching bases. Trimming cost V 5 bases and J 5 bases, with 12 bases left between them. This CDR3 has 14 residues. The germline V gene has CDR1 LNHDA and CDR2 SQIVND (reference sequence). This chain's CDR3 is CASSDQGGTGELFF. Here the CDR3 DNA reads TGTGCCAGTAGTGATCAGGGTGGGACCGGGGAGCTGTTTTTT.

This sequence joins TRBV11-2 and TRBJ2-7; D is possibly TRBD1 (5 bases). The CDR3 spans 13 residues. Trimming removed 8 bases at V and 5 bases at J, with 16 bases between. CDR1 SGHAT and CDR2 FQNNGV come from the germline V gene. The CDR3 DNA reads TGTGCCAGCGCACGCCCAGGGTGGAACGAGCAGTACTTC. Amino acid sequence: CASARPGWNEQYF. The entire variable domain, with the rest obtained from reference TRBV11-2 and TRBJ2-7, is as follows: EAGVAQSPRYKIIEKRQSVAFWCNPISGHATLYWYQQILGQGPKLLIQFQNNGVVDDSQLPKDRFSAERLKGVDSTLKIQPAKLEDSAVYLCASARPGWNEQYFGPGTRLTVT.

CDR3 bases: TGTGCCAGCAGCAAGGCTAGACAGTACAATGAGCAGTTCTTC. Protein sequence: CASSKARQYNEQFF. The V and J genes are TRBV9 and TRBJ2-1; tentatively, D is TRBD1 (5 bases). This CDR3 is built from 14 residues. V lost 4 bases to trimming and J lost 4 bases, with 12 bases between them. The germline V gene has CDR1 SGDLS and CDR2 YYNGEE.

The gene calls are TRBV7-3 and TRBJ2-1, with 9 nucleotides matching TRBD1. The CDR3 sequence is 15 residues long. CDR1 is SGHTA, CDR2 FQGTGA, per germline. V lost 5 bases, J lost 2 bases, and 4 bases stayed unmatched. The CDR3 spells CASSPGQGPYNEQFF. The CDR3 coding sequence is TGTGCCAGCAGCCCTGGACAGGGGCCCTACAATGAGCAGTTCTTC.

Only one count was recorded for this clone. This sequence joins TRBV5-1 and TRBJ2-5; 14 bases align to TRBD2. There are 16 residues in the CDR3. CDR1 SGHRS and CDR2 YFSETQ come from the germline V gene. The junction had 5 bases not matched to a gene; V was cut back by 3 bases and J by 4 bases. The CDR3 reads CASSSGLAGGRETQYF. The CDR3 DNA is TGCGCCAGCAGCTCCGGACTAGCGGGAGGCCGAGAGACCCAGTACTTC.

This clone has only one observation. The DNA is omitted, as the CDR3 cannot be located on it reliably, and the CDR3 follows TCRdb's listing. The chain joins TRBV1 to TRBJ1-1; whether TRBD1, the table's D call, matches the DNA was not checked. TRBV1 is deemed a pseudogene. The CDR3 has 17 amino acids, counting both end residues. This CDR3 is CTSSRVGWGGGNTEAFF.